The T cell receptor (beta chain) under discussion was sequenced for a study of blood T cell repertoires in COVID-19. In the study overall: From the United States, Italy and Spain came samples of acute and convalescent COVID-19. Sources were T cells, B-cell-depleted T cells, or PBMCs; the material itself was cDNA or gDNA.

Seattle-derived patients entered the study during active infection and were followed longitudinally. Original methodology: Amplification of reference gene primers was used by the study to estimate nucleated cell counts. Only in-frame clones appear in the TCRdb table, and some are missing; sequencing was by immunoSEQ multiplex PCR. The V and J calls and clone size come from that table; D and trimming were worked out from the DNA. The repertoire holds 210,000 or so clones, with roughly four fifths as singletons. Sequenced sample: peripheral blood. This receptor was identified in an elderly woman with COVID-19, enrolled during active disease.

CDR3 sequence (DNA): TGCGCCAGCTCATGGGGACAGCCAACGAACACCGGGGAGCTGTTTTTT. Residues: CASSWGQPTNTGELFF. The chain employs TRBV5-1 and TRBJ2-2; 7 nucleotides agree with TRBD1. The germline V gene encodes CDR1 SGHRS and CDR2 YFSETQ. CDR3 size: 16 residues. Unmatched junction bases numbered 9, after V lost 7 bases and J lost 0 bases.